A single sample gave rise to the 20 T cell receptor beta chains below, sequenced in a study of regulatory T cells in long-lasting Graves disease. Construction of the TCR beta libraries employed iRepertoire HTBI primers in conjunction with Arm-PCR of CDR3 regions. MiXCR, applied by TCRdb to the multiplex PCR reads, yields one record per CDR3 protein. The profile shows about 540,000 distinct CDR3 sequences, roughly 12% of them singletons. Regarding time point: newly diagnosed GD, antithyroid drugs for less than 3 months. Making the TCR library involved RNA that had been extracted from PBMCs. These same records also appear under a second study, on T cells in Graves' hyperthyroidism and ophthalmopathy.

The sample was peripheral blood mononuclear cells (PBMCs), taken at new diagnosis, from a patient treated with antithyroid drugs. The receptors here all came from a man aged 25-40 years with Graves disease.

This clonotype came up many times. V gene TRBV29-1 combines with J gene TRBJ2-2, with D unclear. Germline V gene data show CDR1 as SQVTM and CDR2 as ANQGSEA. Trimming shortened V by 6 bases and J by 0 bases, and 14 bases separated the two germline ends. This CDR3 comprises 15 residues. The CDR3 protein is CSVRDGPSNTGELFF. The DNA for the CDR3 is TGCAGCGTCCGTGATGGACCTTCGAACACCGGGGAGCTGTTTTTT.

This clonotype has just a few counts. V is TRBV24-1 and J is TRBJ2-2, with 8 bases aligning to TRBD2. V shed 3 bases and J 4 bases; nucleotides not matched to a gene: 6. Looked up from germline, CDR1 is KGHDR and CDR2 is SFDVKD. The length of the CDR3 is 16 residues. The CDR3 is CATSDPGTSITGELFF. CDR3 coding DNA: TGTGCCACCAGTGATCCCGGGACTAGTATCACCGGGGAGCTGTTTTTT.

This clonotype was picked up many times. At one of its ends the junction is not consistent with the germline gene, which may arise from a read error. The chain couples TRBV5-1 to TRBJ1-1; the D is unclear. The CDR3 totals 14 residues. Germline loops: CDR1 SGHRS, CDR2 YFSETQ. The DNA for the CDR3 is TGTGCCAGCAGCTTGTCTGCCGCGAACACTGAAGCTTTCTTT. This translates into CASSLSAANTEAFF.

V and J are TRBV4-2 and TRBJ2-4; no firm D call. The V end lost 0 bases, the J end lost 3 bases, and 6 bases lay between the germline ends. Germline V CDR1 and CDR2: LGHNA, YNFKEQ. This CDR3 has 14 residues. CDR3 in amino acids: CASSQEPGKNIQYF. DNA of the CDR3: TGTGCCAGCAGCCAAGAGCCGGGCAAAAACATTCAGTACTTC.

This rearrangement joins TRBV19 to TRBJ2-5, with a weak D call TRBD2 (6 bases). The CDR3 has 15 residues. V lost 3 bases, J lost 3 bases, and 14 bases lay in between. Germline V gene lookup returns CDR1 LNHDA and CDR2 SQIVND (reference sequence). The CDR3 sequence: CASSMMGWGEETQYF. CDR3 bases: TGTGCCAGTAGTATGATGGGTTGGGGGGAAGAGACCCAGTACTTC.

In the case of this clonotype: A much larger clone sits a single nucleotide away, making a read error possible. In this CDR3 the conserved last residue, phenylalanine or tryptophan, is missing, so a read error is likely. This chain joins TRBV14 and TRBJ2-7; a weak D match, TRBD2 (5 bases). Trimming took 4 bases from V and 4 from J, leaving 14 bases between them. The CDR3 consists of 14 residues. CDR1 SGHDN and CDR2 FVKESK come from the germline V gene. For the CDR3, the DNA is TGTGCCAGCAGCCTGATGGGAGAGGCGTACGAGCAGTACTCC. It yields the protein CASSLMGEAYEQYS.

The chain has TRBV24-1 and TRBJ2-1, with 9 bases fitting TRBD1. V was pared by 2 bases and J by 5 bases, with 3 bases of the junction left unmatched. Germline V CDR1 and CDR2: KGHDR, SFDVKD. This CDR3 comprises 15 residues. The CDR3 DNA follows: TGTGCCACCAGTGATTGGACAGGGGTCCACAATGAGCAGTTCTTC. Translation gives CATSDWTGVHNEQFF.

This rearrangement joins TRBV4-2 to TRBJ2-5; D tentatively fits TRBD1 or TRBD2 (5 bases each). CDR1 is LGHNA and CDR2 is YNFKEQ in the germline V gene. The CDR3 is 17 amino acids. V gave up 4 bases and J gave up 4 bases, with 22 bases separating them. CDR3 protein: CASSLVSGRDRGETQYF. CDR3 in DNA: TGTGCCAGCAGCCTAGTCTCCGGCCGGGACCGAGGAGAGACCCAGTACTTC.

The chain uses TRBV27 and TRBJ2-2; TRBD2 matches at 12 bases. The CDR3 spans 16 residues. CDR1 and CDR2 from the germline V gene are MNHEY and SMNVEV (reference sequence). V lost 2 bases, J lost 6 bases, and 4 bases stayed unmatched. Written as DNA, the CDR3 is TGTGCCAGCAGTTTAGAGCCTAGCGGGAGGGCCGGGGAGCTGTTTTTT. Protein: CASSLEPSGRAGELFF.

The chain carries TRBV5-8 and TRBJ2-3; D might be TRBD2 (6 bases). Germline CDR1 and CDR2: SGHTS and YDEGEE. Trimming stripped 0 bases from V and 5 bases from J, with 13 bases between. The CDR3 has 15 amino acids. The DNA of the CDR3 is TGTGCCAGCAGCTTGGCGGGAGACCCGCGAGATACGCAGTATTTT. This codes for CASSLAGDPRDTQYF.

This clonotype was seen a single time. Here the CDR3 DNA reads TGTGCCAGCAATGAGAATGAGCAGTTCTTC. It translates to CASNENEQFF. The chain is built from TRBV2 and TRBJ2-1; D is unclear. Germline-derived CDR1 and CDR2 are SNHLY and FYNNEI. This CDR3 comprises 10 residues. V lost 7 bases and J lost 7, with 5 bases in between.

This clonotype was seen repeatedly, ten times or more. This chain connects TRBV12-3 or TRBV12-4 to TRBJ2-1; D is undetermined. The CDR3 spans 12 residues. V lost 3 bases to trimming and J lost 5 bases, with 5 bases between them. The CDR3 loop is CASSFIDNEQFF. CDR3 DNA: TGTGCCAGCAGTTTCATCGACAATGAGCAGTTCTTC.

This clonotype was counted many times. CDR3 loop: CASSLNQGQGDEQYF. The CDR3 DNA reads TGCGCCAGCAGCCTAAACCAGGGACAGGGGGACGAGCAGTACTTC. V is TRBV4-1 and J is TRBJ2-7; TRBD1 agrees at 11 bases. The CDR3 runs 15 residues. Unmatched junction bases numbered 7, after V lost 4 bases and J lost 5 bases. Germline loops: CDR1 MGHRA, CDR2 YSYEKL.

At least ten counts were recorded for this clonotype. The chain is built from TRBV20-1 and TRBJ2-1; weak D call: TRBD2 (5 bases). This CDR3 has 14 amino acids. Germline V gene data show CDR1 as DFQATT and CDR2 as SNEGSKA (reference sequence). V lost 3 bases, J lost 0 bases, and 9 bases lay in between. The CDR3 loop is CSASAGSSYNEQFF. CDR3 DNA: TGCAGTGCTAGCGCTGGGAGCTCCTACAATGAGCAGTTCTTC.

This clonotype has only a few counts. V and J are TRBV30 and TRBJ1-6; possible D gene TRBD1, 5 bases. With 6 bases removed from V and 6 bases from J, the gap between germline ends came to 12 bases. CDR1 and CDR2 from the germline V gene are GTSNPN and SVGIG (reference sequence). The length of the CDR3 is 13 residues. As DNA, the CDR3 is TGTGCCTGCTCTGGGGGGTCTAATTCACCCCTCCACTTT. This encodes CACSGGSNSPLHF.

This clonotype came up many times. CDR3 DNA: TGCAGCGTTGAAACGGACCGGAGTGAGCAGTTCTTC. This codes for CSVETDRSEQFF. The rearrangement uses TRBV29-1 and TRBJ2-1, with D unresolved. Per the germline V gene, CDR1 is SQVTM and CDR2 is ANQGSEA. This CDR3 is built from 12 residues. The germline V and J ends were trimmed by 2 bases and 9 bases, with 11 bases remaining between them.

This clonotype was found once. The junction and the germline gene differ at one end; a read error may be behind it. This sequence joins TRBV5-1 and TRBJ2-1; perhaps TRBD2 as D (5 bases). Germline V gene sequence: CDR1 SGHRS, CDR2 YFSETQ. The CDR3 sequence is 15 residues long. CDR3 coding DNA: TGCGCCAGCAGCTCATGGACGGACTCCTGCAATGAGCAGTTCTTC. It codes for CASSSWTDSCNEQFF.

CDR3 nucleotide sequence: TGTGCCAGCAGCCAAGAACTAGCGGCCTACGAGCAGTACTTC. This sequence encodes CASSQELAAYEQYF. This chain uses TRBV3-1 with TRBJ2-7; 8 bases are a match to TRBD2. In germline, CDR1 is LGHDT, CDR2 YNNKEL (reference sequence). CDR3 length: 14 residues. V lost 0 bases to trimming and J lost 2 bases; unmatched junction nucleotides: 0.

About this clonotype: One junction end does not reproduce the germline sequence, and a read error may be involved. The chain recombines TRBV18 with TRBJ1-4; D is unclear. This CDR3 is 18 amino acids long. The V gene's germline CDR1 is KGHSH and CDR2 LQKENI. The CDR3 coding sequence is TGTGCCAGCCCACCACCGGCGGAGGGAGTCGGGCGCTCAGAAAAACTGTTTTTT. It codes for CASPPPAEGVGRSEKLFF. The whole variable domain, filled in from reference TRBV18 and TRBJ1-4, reads NAGVMQNPRHLVRRRGQEARLRCSPMKGHSHVYWYRQLPEEGLKFMVYLQKENIIDESGMPKERFSAEFPKEGPSILRIQQVVRGDSAAYFCASPPPAEGVGRSEKLFFGSGTQLSVL.

This clonotype was counted ten times or more. The CDR3: CASSELTGQGNTEAFF. DNA for the CDR3: TGTGCCAGCAGTGAACTTACGGGACAGGGGAACACTGAAGCTTTCTTT. The chain employs TRBV6-2 or TRBV6-3 and TRBJ1-1; TRBD1 matches 9 bases. Trimming took 5 bases from V and 1 from J; bases not matched to a gene: 8. The CDR3 length is 16 residues. Germline V gene sequence: CDR1 MNHEY, CDR2 SVGEGT.